Shown below are 20 T cell receptor beta chains from a single sample sequenced in a study of blood T cells in healthy people across ages. Primed by a sample-barcoded 5' primer and a J-beta primer mix, a second PCR proceeded for about 6 to 11 cycles. MiXCR was run by TCRdb on the 5' RACE reads, yielding one entry per CDR3 protein. The sample shows about 1.6 million distinct CDR3 sequences, 30% to 40% of them seen only once. The sequencing input was blood. The receptor source for this set is a woman aged 25 to 39 in good health.

CDR3 amino acids: CSAPILAGGSYNEQFF. CDR3 in DNA: TGCAGTGCGCCCATTCTAGCGGGAGGGTCCTACAATGAGCAGTTCTTC. The rearrangement uses TRBV20-1 and TRBJ2-1; 12 bases fit TRBD2. From germline, CDR1 is DFQATT and CDR2 SNEGSKA (reference sequence). The CDR3 consists of 16 residues. Trimming at V came to 6 bases and at J to 1 base, leaving 7 bases not matched to a gene.

This clonotype was counted between two and nine times. This sequence may be a read error, since a much larger clone differs from it by one base. The rearrangement uses TRBV20-1 and TRBJ2-7; 9 bases align to TRBD1. Losses at the gene ends were 8 bases for V and 5 bases for J; bases not matched to a gene: 7. Germline CDR1 and CDR2: DFQATT and SNEGSKA (reference sequence). This CDR3 is 12 amino acids long. The CDR3 DNA reads TGCAGTCCCAACAGGGGGCGCCACGAGCAGTACTTC. As protein: CSPNRGRHEQYF.

This chain uses TRBV27 with TRBJ1-2; D is possibly TRBD1 (5 bases). This CDR3 comprises 16 residues. Trimming stripped 5 bases from V and 7 bases from J, with 23 bases between. Germline V gene data show CDR1 as MNHEY and CDR2 as SMNVEV (reference sequence). CDR3 coding DNA: TGTGCCAGCAGTCCTTCTGGTCAGGGAGGCTCGGGTGGCTACACCTTC. Protein: CASSPSGQGGSGGYTF.

The rearrangement joins TRBV7-9 to TRBJ2-1, with D perhaps TRBD1 (5 bases). The CDR3 runs to 14 residues. Germline V gene sequence: CDR1 SEHNR, CDR2 FQNEAQ (reference sequence). The germline V and J ends were trimmed by 1 base and 5 bases, with 9 bases remaining between them. As DNA, the CDR3 is TGTGCCAGCAGCTTAGTACGACAGCACAATGAGCAGTTCTTC. Its protein product is CASSLVRQHNEQFF.

This clonotype occurred once. The chain has TRBV9 and TRBJ1-2, with 8 bases fitting TRBD1. CDR3 length: 14 amino acids. Germline V gene data show CDR1 as SGDLS and CDR2 as YYNGEE. V dropped 2 bases and J dropped 8; count of bases not matched to a gene: 8. The CDR3 coding sequence is TGTGCCAGCAGCGTCCGGGACAGGCCTGGCGGCTACACCTTC. This translates into CASSVRDRPGGYTF.

The chain uses TRBV2 and TRBJ2-5; 13 nucleotides line up with TRBD2. Germline V gene lookup returns CDR1 SNHLY and CDR2 FYNNEI. The CDR3 has 17 residues. With 5 bases clipped from V and 4 bases from J, the junction kept 10 bases outside the gene matches. CDR3 bases: TGTGCCAGCAGTCCCCCGGGACTAGCGGGACGGGGAGAGACCCAGTACTTC. Amino acids: CASSPPGLAGRGETQYF.

This clonotype showed up just once. This clone may be a read error of a much larger clone one base away. The chain combines TRBV20-1 with TRBJ1-6; the D gene is possibly TRBD1 (6 bases). Between the trimmed V and J ends, which lost 4 bases and 9 bases, there was a span of 25 bases. CDR3 length equals 17 residues. Per germline, CDR1 DFQATT and CDR2 SNEGSKA (reference sequence). CDR3: CSATLSTWGQSGSPLHF. CDR3 coding DNA: TGCAGTGCTACATTATCGACTTGGGGACAAAGTGGTTCACCCCTCCACTTT.

This clonotype was seen at least ten times. The rearrangement joins TRBV6-1 to TRBJ1-1; tentatively, D is TRBD1 (5 bases). CDR3 length equals 16 residues. The V end lost 11 bases, the J end lost 4 bases, and 26 bases lay between the germline ends. CDR1 is MNHNS and CDR2 is SASEGT in the germline V gene. CDR3 protein: CAGSDWEGVGGTEAFF. CDR3 in DNA: TGTGCCGGGTCCGATTGGGAGGGAGTCGGGGGCACTGAAGCTTTCTTT.

This clonotype was seen a few times. This chain connects TRBV12-3 or TRBV12-4 to TRBJ2-3; 12 bases match TRBD2. Germline trimming cut 6 bases from V and 1 base from J; bases unmatched to any gene: 8. This CDR3 region has 17 residues. CDR3: CASSYETSGGRTDTQYF. Here the CDR3 DNA reads TGTGCCAGCAGCTACGAGACTAGCGGGGGACGCACAGATACGCAGTATTTT.

The J gene is TRBJ1-1, the V gene TRBV30, with 9 positions matching TRBD1. CDR1 GTSNPN and CDR2 SVGIG come from the germline V gene (reference sequence). The CDR3 is 12 residues long. V lost 5 bases, J lost 5 bases, and 3 bases stayed unmatched. CDR3 coding DNA: TGTGCCTGGGGGACAGGGAGGACTGAAGCTTTCTTT. Translation: CAWGTGRTEAFF.

This clonotype has more than one count but fewer than ten. The CDR3 nucleotides read TGTGCCAGCGAGGGGGGCCGACTAGCGGCTAACCAAGAGACCCAGTACTTC. This sequence encodes CASEGGRLAANQETQYF. This chain links TRBV11-2 with TRBJ2-5; 9 bases line up with TRBD2. This CDR3 has 17 amino acids. Germline V CDR1 and CDR2: SGHAT, FQNNGV. The V and J ends lost 8 bases and 0 bases, in that order; junction bases with no gene match: 13.

V and J are TRBV11-2 and TRBJ2-7, with D maybe TRBD1 (6 bases). Trimming removed 5 bases from V and 2 bases from J, with 16 bases in between. This CDR3 comprises 15 residues. Looked up from germline, CDR1 is SGHAT and CDR2 is FQNNGV. The CDR3 here is CASSQIARGTYEQYF. The CDR3 coding sequence is TGTGCCAGCAGCCAGATAGCGAGGGGGACCTACGAGCAGTACTTC. Full variable domain (rest looked up from reference TRBV11-2 and TRBJ2-7): EAGVAQSPRYKIIEKRQSVAFWCNPISGHATLYWYQQILGQGPKLLIQFQNNGVVDDSQLPKDRFSAERLKGVDSTLKIQPAKLEDSAVYLCASSQIARGTYEQYFGPGTRLTVT.

The gene calls are TRBV4-1 and TRBJ2-2; D call uncertain. CDR1 is MGHRA, CDR2 YSYEKL, per germline. Trimming took off 1 base at V and 4 bases at J, with 10 bases between the two ends. The CDR3 is made up of 15 amino acids. CDR3 sequence reads: CASSQGVFTTGELFF. The CDR3 DNA is TGCGCCAGCAGCCAAGGTGTATTTACCACCGGGGAGCTGTTTTTT.

The V call is TRBV4-1, the J call TRBJ1-5; 8 positions match TRBD1. V lost 1 base and J lost 4; bases outside the gene matches: 6. This CDR3 has 16 residues. CDR1 is MGHRA and CDR2 is YSYEKL in the germline V gene. CDR3 in DNA: TGCGCCAGCAGCCAAGTAGGCGGACAGGGTAATCAGCCCCAGCATTTT. Translation gives CASSQVGGQGNQPQHF.

CDR3 sequence (DNA): TGTGCCAGCAGCTTAGAGTCTAGGGACAGGGACTATGGCTACACCTTC. Translation gives CASSLESRDRDYGYTF. The chain links TRBV7-8 to TRBJ1-2, with 9 bases lining up with TRBD1. Germline V gene sequence: CDR1 SGHVS, CDR2 FQNEAQ. V shed 1 base and J 3 bases; nucleotides not matched to a gene: 6. The CDR3 is 16 residues long.

This clonotype was seen a handful of times. This sequence joins TRBV12-3 or TRBV12-4 and TRBJ2-7, with 11 nucleotides matching TRBD1. The CDR3 is 15 amino acids. V shed 6 bases, J shed 0 bases, and the junction held 4 bases outside the gene matches. Written as DNA, the CDR3 is TGTGCCAGCAGGCCCGGGACAGGGGGCTCCTACGAGCAGTACTTC. It translates to CASRPGTGGSYEQYF.

This clonotype was seen only a few times. This chain connects TRBV6-5 to TRBJ1-6, with a weak D call TRBD1 (6 bases). Trimming shortened V by 6 bases and J by 8 bases, and 14 bases separated the two germline ends. There are 14 residues in the CDR3. CDR1 is MNHEY, CDR2 SVGAGI, per germline. The CDR3 DNA is TGTGCCAGCAGCGGCGGGGGGGCATATTCACCCCTCCACTTT. Translation gives CASSGGGAYSPLHF.

This clonotype occurred a few times. The rearrangement joins TRBV5-1 to TRBJ1-2; D may be TRBD1 (6 bases). Deletions cut 4 bases from V and 4 bases from J, with 17 bases between. Germline V lookup: CDR1 SGHRS, CDR2 YFSETQ. The CDR3 extends over 15 amino acids. This CDR3 reads CASSVEPGHSYGYTF. The CDR3 DNA sequence: TGCGCCAGCAGCGTTGAACCGGGACACAGCTATGGCTACACCTTC.

This chain links TRBV21-1 with TRBJ2-1; no DNA check was done on the table's D call, TRBD2. TRBV21-1 is reported as a pseudogene. This CDR3 has 14 residues. The CDR3 nucleotides read TGTGCCAGCAATGGGAGTTCCTCCTACAATGAGCAGTTCTTC. This sequence encodes CASNGSSSYNEQFF.

A few counts support this clonotype. The chain has TRBV20-1 and TRBJ2-7; maybe TRBD2 (6 bases). The CDR3 is made up of 14 amino acids. With 0 bases removed from V and 4 bases from J, the gap between germline ends came to 13 bases. Germline-derived CDR1 and CDR2 are DFQATT and SNEGSKA (reference sequence). CDR3 nucleotide sequence: TGCAGTGCTAGAGATAGGCGGGACCAGTACGAGCAGTACTTC. This gives the protein CSARDRRDQYEQYF.